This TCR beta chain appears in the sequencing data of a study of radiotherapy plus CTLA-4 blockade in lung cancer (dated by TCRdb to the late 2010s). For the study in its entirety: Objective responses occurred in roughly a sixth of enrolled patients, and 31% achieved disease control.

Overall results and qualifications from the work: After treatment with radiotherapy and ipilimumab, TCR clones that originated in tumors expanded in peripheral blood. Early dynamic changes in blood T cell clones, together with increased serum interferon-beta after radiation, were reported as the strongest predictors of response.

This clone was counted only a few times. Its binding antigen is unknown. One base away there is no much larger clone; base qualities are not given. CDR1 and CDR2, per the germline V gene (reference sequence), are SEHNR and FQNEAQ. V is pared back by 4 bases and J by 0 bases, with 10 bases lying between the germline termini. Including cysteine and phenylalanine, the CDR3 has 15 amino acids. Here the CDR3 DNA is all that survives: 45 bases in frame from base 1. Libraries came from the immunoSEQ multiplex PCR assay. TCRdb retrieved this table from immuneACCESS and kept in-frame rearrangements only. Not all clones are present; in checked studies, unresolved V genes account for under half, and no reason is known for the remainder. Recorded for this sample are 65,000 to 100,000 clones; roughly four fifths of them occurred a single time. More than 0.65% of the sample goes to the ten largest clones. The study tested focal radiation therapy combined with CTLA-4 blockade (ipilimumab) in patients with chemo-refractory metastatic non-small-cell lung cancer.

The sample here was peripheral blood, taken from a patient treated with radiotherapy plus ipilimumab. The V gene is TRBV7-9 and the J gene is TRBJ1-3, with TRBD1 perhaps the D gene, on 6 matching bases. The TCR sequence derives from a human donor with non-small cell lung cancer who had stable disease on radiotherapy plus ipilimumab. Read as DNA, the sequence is TGTGCCAGCAGCTCCGGGACAAACTCTGGAAACACCATATATTTT. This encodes CASSSGTNSGNTIYF.